This T cell receptor (beta chain) was sequenced for a study of metastatic and nonmetastatic thyroid tumors (dated by TCRdb to the early 2020s). Broadly, across the study: The researchers compared repertoires between peripheral blood samples and tumor or nodule tissue samples from patients with malignant or benign thyroid disease. General study outcomes and caveats: TCR beta diversity was reported as significantly higher in malignant tumors than in benign nodules, in both blood and tumor samples.

Including cysteine and phenylalanine, the CDR3 has 13 amino acids. The retained sequence is limited to the CDR3, 39 bases, with the frame set at the first base. Cut back by 8 bases and 3 bases, the V and J ends lie 14 bases apart. The germline V gene (reference sequence) provides CDR1 MNHEY and CDR2 SMNVEV. None of the patients had been given any treatment before thyroid surgery. Using T-cell receptor beta sequencing, the researchers looked back retrospectively at clinical samples from patients, gathered between about 2012 and 2019. Preparation of the library involved PCR. Sequenced on an Illumina HiSeq 4000. High-throughput sequencing was used to profile the CDR3 region of the TCR beta-chain in every patient. The paper's data handling went like this. A classifier to discriminate distant-metastatic papillary thyroid cancer patients was built from CDR3 differences across clinicopathological groups. To measure repertoire diversity the researchers used the Shannon index, while the Morisita-Horn index served to gauge how similar the tumor and blood repertoires were. TCRdb redid the processing of the public reads, applying fastp at Q25 and MiXCR, and retained in-frame beta chains. The V and J calls come from TCRdb's annotation, not from the publication. This sample comprises some 35,000 clones, 25% to 30% of them detected only once. Clones ranked in the top ten supply less than 9% of the sample.

Concerning this clone itself: Its recognized antigen is unknown. Base qualities are missing; no much larger clone stands one base away. The same CDR3 arises from other DNA sequences in this sample as well.

The chain uses TRBV27 and TRBJ2-7; the best D guess is TRBD1, with 5 bases matching. The clonotype originates from a female donor with papillary thyroid cancer or a benign thyroid nodule (not recorded which). Some clones in this sample may be carry-over from other donors' samples. Sequencing input: blood. The nucleotide sequence reads as follows: TGTGCCAGCCAATACTCTCAGGGCTACGAGCAGTACTTC. Translation gives CASQYSQGYEQYF.